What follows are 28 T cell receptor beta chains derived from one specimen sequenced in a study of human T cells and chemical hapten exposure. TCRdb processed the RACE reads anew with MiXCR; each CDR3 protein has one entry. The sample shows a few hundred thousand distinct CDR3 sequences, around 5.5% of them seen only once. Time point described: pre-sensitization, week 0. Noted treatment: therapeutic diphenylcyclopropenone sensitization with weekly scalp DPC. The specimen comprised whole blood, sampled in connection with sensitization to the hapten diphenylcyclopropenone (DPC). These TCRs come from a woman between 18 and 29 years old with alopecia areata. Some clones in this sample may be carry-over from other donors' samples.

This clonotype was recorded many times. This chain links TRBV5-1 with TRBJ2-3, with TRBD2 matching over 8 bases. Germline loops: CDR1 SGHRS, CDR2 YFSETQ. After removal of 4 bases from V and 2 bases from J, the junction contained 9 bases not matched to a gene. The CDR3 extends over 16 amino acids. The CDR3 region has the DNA TGCGCCAGCAGCGCTGAACTAGCGGCTTACACAGATACGCAGTATTTT. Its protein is CASSAELAAYTDTQYF. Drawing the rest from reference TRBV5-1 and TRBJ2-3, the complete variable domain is KAGVTQTPRYLIKTRGQQVTLSCSPISGHRSVSWYQQTPGQGLQFLFEYFSETQRNKGNFPGRFSGRQFSNSRSEMNVSTLELGDSALYLCASSAELAAYTDTQYFGPGTRLTVL.

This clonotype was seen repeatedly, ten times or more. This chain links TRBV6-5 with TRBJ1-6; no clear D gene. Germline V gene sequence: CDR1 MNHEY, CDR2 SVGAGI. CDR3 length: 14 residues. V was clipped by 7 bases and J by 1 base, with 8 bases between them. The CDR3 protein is CASTYSSYNSPLHF. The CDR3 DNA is TGTGCCAGCACGTATAGTTCCTATAATTCACCCCTCCACTTT.

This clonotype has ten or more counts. The CDR3 sequence: CASSPGQGRYEQYF. CDR3 in DNA: TGTGCCAGCAGCCCTGGACAGGGACGCTACGAGCAGTACTTC. The chain couples TRBV5-8 to TRBJ2-7; 8 bases line up with TRBD1. Germline CDR1 SGHTS, CDR2 YDEGEE. The V and J ends lost 4 bases and 3 bases, in that order; junction bases with no gene match: 6. The CDR3 is 14 residues long.

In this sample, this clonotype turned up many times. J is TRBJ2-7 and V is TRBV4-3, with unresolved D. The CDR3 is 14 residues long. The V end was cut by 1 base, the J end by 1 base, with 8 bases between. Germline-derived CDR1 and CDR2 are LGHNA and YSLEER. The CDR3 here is CASSQVLQSYEQYF. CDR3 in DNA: TGCGCCAGCAGCCAAGTGCTACAGTCCTACGAGCAGTACTTC.

CDR3 region: CASRRHHEQYF. The CDR3, as DNA: TGTGCCAGCAGAAGGCATCACGAGCAGTACTTC. V and J are TRBV2 and TRBJ2-7; no definite D call. Trimming left V 6 bases short and J 5 bases short, with 8 bases between. Germline lookup yields CDR1 SNHLY and CDR2 FYNNEI. The CDR3 is 11 residues long.

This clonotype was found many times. Here the CDR3 DNA reads TGCGCCAGCGGGGGACTAGCGGGGGTTGGAGAGACCCAGTACTTC. This codes for CASGGLAGVGETQYF. The rearrangement links TRBV10-2 to TRBJ2-5; 14 positions agree with TRBD2. This CDR3 region has 15 residues. Germline assignment: CDR1 WSHSY and CDR2 SAAADI. V lost 8 bases to trimming and J lost 4 bases; unmatched junction nucleotides: 6.

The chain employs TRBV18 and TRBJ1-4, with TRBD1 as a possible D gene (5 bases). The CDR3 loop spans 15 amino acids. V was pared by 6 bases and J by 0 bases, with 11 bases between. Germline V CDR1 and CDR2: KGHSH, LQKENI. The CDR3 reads CASSPDIATNEKLFF. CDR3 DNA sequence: TGTGCCAGCTCCCCGGACATTGCAACTAATGAAAAACTGTTTTTT.

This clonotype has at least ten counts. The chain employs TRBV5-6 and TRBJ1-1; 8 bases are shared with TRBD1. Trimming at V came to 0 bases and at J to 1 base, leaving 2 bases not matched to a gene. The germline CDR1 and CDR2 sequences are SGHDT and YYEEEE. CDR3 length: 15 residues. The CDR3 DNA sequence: TGTGCCAGCAGCTTGGAACAGGGGGAGAACACTGAAGCTTTCTTT. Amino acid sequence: CASSLEQGENTEAFF. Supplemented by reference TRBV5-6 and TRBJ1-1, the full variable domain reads DAGVTQSPTHLIKTRGQQVTLRCSPKSGHDTVSWYQQALGQGPQFIFQYYEEEERQRGNFPDRFSGHQFPNYSSELNVNALLLGDSALYLCASSLEQGENTEAFFGQGTRLTVV.

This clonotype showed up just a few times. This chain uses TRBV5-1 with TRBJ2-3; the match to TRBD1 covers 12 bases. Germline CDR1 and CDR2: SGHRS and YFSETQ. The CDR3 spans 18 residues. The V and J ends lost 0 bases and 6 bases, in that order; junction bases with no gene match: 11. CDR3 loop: CASSLVGQGATRDDTQYF. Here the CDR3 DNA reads TGCGCCAGCAGCTTGGTGGGACAGGGGGCGACCAGAGATGATACGCAGTATTTT. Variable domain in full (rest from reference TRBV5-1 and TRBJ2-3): KAGVTQTPRYLIKTRGQQVTLSCSPISGHRSVSWYQQTPGQGLQFLFEYFSETQRNKGNFPGRFSGRQFSNSRSEMNVSTLELGDSALYLCASSLVGQGATRDDTQYFGPGTRLTVL.

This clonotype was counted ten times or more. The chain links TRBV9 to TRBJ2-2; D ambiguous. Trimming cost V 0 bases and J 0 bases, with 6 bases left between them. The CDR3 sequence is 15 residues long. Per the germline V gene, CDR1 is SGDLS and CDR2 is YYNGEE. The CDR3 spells CASSVGLANTGELFF. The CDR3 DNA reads TGTGCCAGCAGCGTAGGCCTGGCGAACACCGGGGAGCTGTTTTTT.

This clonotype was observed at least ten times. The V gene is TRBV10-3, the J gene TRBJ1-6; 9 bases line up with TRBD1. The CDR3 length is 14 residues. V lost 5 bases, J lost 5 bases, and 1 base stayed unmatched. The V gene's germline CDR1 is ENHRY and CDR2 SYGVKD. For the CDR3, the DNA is TGTGCCATCAGTCGGACAGGGGATAATTCACCCCTCCACTTT. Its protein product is CAISRTGDNSPLHF.

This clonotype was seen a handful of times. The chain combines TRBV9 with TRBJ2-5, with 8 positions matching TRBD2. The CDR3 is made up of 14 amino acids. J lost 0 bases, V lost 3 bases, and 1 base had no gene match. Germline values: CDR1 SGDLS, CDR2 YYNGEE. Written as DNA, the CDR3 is TGTGCCAGCAGCGGTAGCGGGGACCAAGAGACCCAGTACTTC. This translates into CASSGSGDQETQYF. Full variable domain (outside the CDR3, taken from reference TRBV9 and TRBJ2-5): DSGVTQTPKHLITATGQRVTLRCSPRSGDLSVYWYQQSLDQGLQFLIQYYNGEERAKGNILERFSAQQFPDLHSELNLSSLELGDSALYFCASSGSGDQETQYFGPGTRLLVL.

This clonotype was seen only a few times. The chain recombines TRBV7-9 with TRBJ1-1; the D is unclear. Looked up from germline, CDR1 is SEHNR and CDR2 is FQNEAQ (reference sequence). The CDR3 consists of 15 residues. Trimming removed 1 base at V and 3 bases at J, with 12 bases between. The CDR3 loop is CASSLGSAPDTEAFF. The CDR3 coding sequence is TGTGCCAGCAGCTTAGGGTCGGCGCCGGACACTGAAGCTTTCTTT.

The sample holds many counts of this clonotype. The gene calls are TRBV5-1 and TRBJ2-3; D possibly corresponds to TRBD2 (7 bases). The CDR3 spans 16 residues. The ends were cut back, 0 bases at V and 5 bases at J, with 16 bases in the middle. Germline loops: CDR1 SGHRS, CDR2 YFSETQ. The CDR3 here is CASSLDHLRGGDTQYF. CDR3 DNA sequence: TGCGCCAGCAGCTTGGACCACCTAAGGGGGGGAGATACGCAGTATTTT.

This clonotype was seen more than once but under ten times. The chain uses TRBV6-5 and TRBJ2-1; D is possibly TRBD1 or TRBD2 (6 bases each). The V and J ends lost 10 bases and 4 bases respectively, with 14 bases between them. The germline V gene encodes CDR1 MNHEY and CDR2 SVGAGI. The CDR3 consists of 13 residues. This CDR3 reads CAISKGGYNEQFF. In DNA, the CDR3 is TGTGCCATTTCGAAGGGGGGATACAATGAGCAGTTCTTC.

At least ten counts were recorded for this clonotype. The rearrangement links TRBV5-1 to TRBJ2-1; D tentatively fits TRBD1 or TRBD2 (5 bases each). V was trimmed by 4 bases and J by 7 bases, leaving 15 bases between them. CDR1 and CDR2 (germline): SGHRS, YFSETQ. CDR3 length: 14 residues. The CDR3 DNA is TGCGCCAGCAGCCGGGGACCGGGCGGGAATGAGCAGTTCTTC. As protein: CASSRGPGGNEQFF.

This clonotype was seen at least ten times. This CDR3 reads CASSLGQGDSPLHF. CDR3 sequence (DNA): TGTGCCAGCTCACTCGGACAGGGCGATTCACCCCTCCACTTT. V and J are TRBV18 and TRBJ1-6, with 8 bases fitting TRBD1. The CDR3 covers 14 residues. Germline lookup yields CDR1 KGHSH and CDR2 LQKENI. With 4 bases clipped from V and 8 bases from J, the junction kept 4 bases outside the gene matches.

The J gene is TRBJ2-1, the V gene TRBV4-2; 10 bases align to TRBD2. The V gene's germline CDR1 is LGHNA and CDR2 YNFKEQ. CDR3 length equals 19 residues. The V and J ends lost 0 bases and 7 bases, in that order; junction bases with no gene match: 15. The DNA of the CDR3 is TGTGCCAGCAGCCAAGATCTGGGCCAGCGGGGGGGCCTTAGGAATGAGCAGTTCTTC. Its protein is CASSQDLGQRGGLRNEQFF.

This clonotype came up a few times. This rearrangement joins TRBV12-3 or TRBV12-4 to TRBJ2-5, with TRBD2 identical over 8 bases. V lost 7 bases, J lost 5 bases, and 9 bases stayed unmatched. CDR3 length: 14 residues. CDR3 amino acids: CASNPSGGAETQYF. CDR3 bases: TGTGCCAGCAACCCCTCGGGAGGGGCTGAGACCCAGTACTTC.

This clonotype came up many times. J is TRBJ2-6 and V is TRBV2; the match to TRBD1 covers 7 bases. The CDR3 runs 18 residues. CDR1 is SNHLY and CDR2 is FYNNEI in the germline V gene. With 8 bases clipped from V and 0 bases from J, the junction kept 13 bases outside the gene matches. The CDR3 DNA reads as TGTGCCAGCCTAGGATCGGGACAGTCCTTCTCTGGGGCCAACGTCCTGACTTTC. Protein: CASLGSGQSFSGANVLTF.

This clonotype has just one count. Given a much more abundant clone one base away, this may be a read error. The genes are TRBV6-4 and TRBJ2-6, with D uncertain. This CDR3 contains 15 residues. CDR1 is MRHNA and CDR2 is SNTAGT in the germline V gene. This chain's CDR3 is CASCDTTTGANVLTF. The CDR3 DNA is TGTGCCAGCTGTGACACTACTACTGGGGCCAACGTCCTGACTTTC.

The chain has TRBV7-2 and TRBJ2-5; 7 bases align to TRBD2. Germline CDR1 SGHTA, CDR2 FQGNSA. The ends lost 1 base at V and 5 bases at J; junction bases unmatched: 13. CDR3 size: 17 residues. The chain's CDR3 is CASSLEGLAAGLETQYF. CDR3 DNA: TGTGCCAGCAGCTTAGAGGGGCTAGCGGCGGGGCTGGAGACCCAGTACTTC.

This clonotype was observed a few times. CDR3 nucleotide sequence: TGTGCCAGCAGTGAAGACGGGAACAGGGTTAGCTACACCTTC. This encodes CASSEDGNRVSYTF. The chain is built from TRBV2 and TRBJ1-2; D possibly corresponds to TRBD1 (6 bases). V lost 1 base, J lost 9 bases, and 15 bases lay in between. CDR1 is SNHLY and CDR2 is FYNNEI in the germline V gene. The CDR3 spans 14 residues.

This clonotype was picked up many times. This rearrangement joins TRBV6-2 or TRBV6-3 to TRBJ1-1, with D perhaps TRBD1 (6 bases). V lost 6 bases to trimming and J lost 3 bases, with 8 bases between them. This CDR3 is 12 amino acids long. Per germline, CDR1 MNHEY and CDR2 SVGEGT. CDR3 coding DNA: TGTGCCAGCAGCCGACAGGACACTGAAGCTTTCTTT. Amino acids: CASSRQDTEAFF.

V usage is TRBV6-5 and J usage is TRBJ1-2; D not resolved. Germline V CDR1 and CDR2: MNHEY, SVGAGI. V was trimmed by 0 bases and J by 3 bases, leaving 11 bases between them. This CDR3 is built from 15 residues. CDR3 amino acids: CASSYSTAGHYGYTF. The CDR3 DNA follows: TGTGCCAGCAGTTACTCGACGGCCGGTCACTATGGCTACACCTTC.

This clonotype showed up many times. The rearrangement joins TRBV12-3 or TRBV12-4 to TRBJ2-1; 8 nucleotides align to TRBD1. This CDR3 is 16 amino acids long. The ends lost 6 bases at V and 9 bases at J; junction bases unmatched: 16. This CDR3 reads CASSPGTGKSYGEQFF. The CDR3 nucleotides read TGTGCCAGCAGCCCTGGGACAGGCAAATCATACGGTGAGCAGTTCTTC.

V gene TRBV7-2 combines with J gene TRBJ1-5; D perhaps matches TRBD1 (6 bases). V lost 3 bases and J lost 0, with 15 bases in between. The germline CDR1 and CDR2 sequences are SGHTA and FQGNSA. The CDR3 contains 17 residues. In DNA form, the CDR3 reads TGTGCCAGCAGCTTTACCGGGGGCCCATATAGCAATCAGCCCCAGCATTTT. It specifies CASSFTGGPYSNQPQHF.

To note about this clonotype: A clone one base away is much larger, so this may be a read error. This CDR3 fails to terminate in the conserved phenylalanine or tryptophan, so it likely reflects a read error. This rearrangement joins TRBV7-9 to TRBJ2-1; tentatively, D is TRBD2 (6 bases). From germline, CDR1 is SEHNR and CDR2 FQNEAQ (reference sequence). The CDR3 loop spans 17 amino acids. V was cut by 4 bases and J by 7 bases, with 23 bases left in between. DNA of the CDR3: TGTGCCAGCAGCTCATCAGCCTTATGGACTACTAAGAATGAGCAGTTCCTC. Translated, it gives CASSSSALWTTKNEQFL.